The 9 T cell receptor beta chains below come from one sample, sequenced in a study of PD-L1 blockade in urothelial cancer. Repertoires were generated with immunoSEQ multiplex PCR, while TCRdb's copy carries only in-frame clones and drops some. The sample carries some 30,000 clones, around 90% recorded once. The sample here was PBMCs, taken around atezolizumab (anti-PD-L1) treatment. The receptors shown here come from a man aged 45 to 65 with urothelial cancer.

This chain connects TRBV6-1 to TRBJ1-2, with D maybe TRBD1 (5 bases). Per the germline V gene, CDR1 is MNHNS and CDR2 is SASEGT. The CDR3 loop spans 14 amino acids. The V and J ends lost 2 bases and 12 bases respectively, with 19 bases between them. The CDR3 loop reads CASSELGPGRGNTF. The DNA for the CDR3 is TGTGCCAGCAGTGAACTGGGACCAGGGCGGGGAAACACCTTC.

This chain links TRBV5-1 with TRBJ1-1, with TRBD1 identical over 9 bases. Germline CDR1 and CDR2: SGHRS and YFSETQ. V dropped 4 bases and J dropped 2; count of bases not matched to a gene: 9. The length of the CDR3 is 16 residues. This CDR3 is CASSAQQGAPNTEAFF. For the CDR3, the DNA is TGCGCCAGCAGCGCCCAACAGGGGGCCCCCAACACTGAAGCTTTCTTT.

The chain uses TRBV6-5 and TRBJ2-1; 11 bases agree with TRBD2. J was trimmed by 6 bases and V by 5 bases; bases with no gene match: 6. CDR3 length: 15 amino acids. Germline-derived CDR1 and CDR2 are MNHEY and SVGAGI. The CDR3 is CASSQFSGRANEQFF. Written as DNA, the CDR3 is TGTGCCAGCAGTCAATTTAGCGGGAGGGCCAATGAGCAGTTCTTC.

The chain is built from TRBV15 and TRBJ2-2; 11 nucleotides match TRBD2. V was pared by 4 bases and J by 3 bases, with 10 bases of the junction left unmatched. The CDR3 loop spans 18 amino acids. Germline V gene lookup returns CDR1 LNHNV and CDR2 YYDKDF (reference sequence). CDR3 residues: CATSIPSGGLADTGELFF. The CDR3 region has the DNA TGTGCCACCAGCATCCCTTCGGGGGGACTAGCGGACACCGGGGAGCTGTTTTTT. The full variable domain, its missing parts supplied by reference TRBV15 and TRBJ2-2, is DAMVIQNPRYQVTQFGKPVTLSCSQTLNHNVMYWYQQKSSQAPKLLFHYYDKDFNNEADTPDNFQSRRPNTSFCFLDIRSPGLGDTAMYLCATSIPSGGLADTGELFFGEGSRLTVL.

CDR3: CASSSLLQETQYF. CDR3 nucleotide sequence: TGTGCCAGCAGCTCGTTACTACAAGAGACCCAGTACTTC. This rearrangement joins TRBV5-6 to TRBJ2-5; D is unclear. The germline gives CDR1 SGHDT, CDR2 YYEEEE. The CDR3 has 13 amino acids. Trimming took off 3 bases at V and 2 bases at J, with 8 bases between the two ends.

V and J are TRBV11-3 and TRBJ2-1, with TRBD2 matching over 8 bases. With V trimmed by 0 bases and J by 2 bases, 6 bases remained unmatched. The CDR3 consists of 17 residues. CDR1 and CDR2 (germline): SGHNT, YENEEA. The CDR3 DNA follows: TGTGCCAGCAGCTTAGATCGGGGGGGGGCTACCTACAATGAGCAGTTCTTC. Protein product: CASSLDRGGATYNEQFF. The complete variable domain, with remaining parts taken from reference TRBV11-3 and TRBJ2-1, reads EAGVVQSPRYKIIEKKQPVAFWCNPISGHNTLYWYLQNLGQGPELLIRYENEEAVDDSQLPKDRFSAERLKGVDSTLKIQPAELGDSAVYLCASSLDRGGATYNEQFFGPGTRLTVL.

CDR3 in DNA: TGTGCCAGCCGTGGCGGGGGGAGCAATCAGCCCCAGCATTTT. Translation: CASRGGGSNQPQHF. J is TRBJ1-5 and V is TRBV6-1, with D possibly TRBD1 on 5 matching bases. With 8 bases removed from V and 1 base from J, the gap between germline ends came to 12 bases. Germline V gene lookup returns CDR1 MNHNS and CDR2 SASEGT. The CDR3 extends over 14 amino acids.

The chain links TRBV30 to TRBJ1-1, with a weak D call TRBD1 (6 bases). The CDR3 consists of 13 residues. The V end was cut by 0 bases, the J end by 11 bases, with 16 bases between. From germline, CDR1 is GTSNPN and CDR2 SVGIG (reference sequence). The CDR3 nucleotides read TGTGCCTGGAGTGTACTGGGGGGGCTGGGTGCTTTCTTT. This encodes CAWSVLGGLGAFF.

The CDR3 sequence is CSVAGHLSYEQYF. The CDR3 coding sequence is TGCAGCGTTGCGGGACATCTCTCCTACGAGCAGTACTTC. The chain uses TRBV29-1 and TRBJ2-7; D might be TRBD1 (6 bases). The CDR3 has 13 amino acids. Germline values: CDR1 SQVTM, CDR2 ANQGSEA. The V and J ends lost 4 bases and 0 bases respectively, with 10 bases between them.